There are many counts of the clone carrying this TCR beta chain. No antigen is known for it. What was amplified from RNA transcripts were TCR beta CDR3 regions. The primer set for the first-round RT-PCR of the TCR CDR3 was HTBI. TCRdb re-called the multiplex PCR reads through MiXCR, storing one row per CDR3 protein. The data hold 700,000 or so distinct CDR3 sequences, with roughly 15% observed a single time. The sample is drawn from a study of T cells in Graves' hyperthyroidism and ophthalmopathy. Study-level findings and limits: The blood repertoire included most of the expanded thyroid clonotypes above 0.001.

The V end lost 6 bases, the J end lost 0 bases, and 15 bases lay between the germline ends. Germline CDR1 is SEHNR and CDR2 is FQNEAQ (reference sequence). This CDR3 comprises 16 residues. The TCR originated in a man aged 18 to 29 with Graves' hyperthyroidism. V gene TRBV7-9 combines with J gene TRBJ2-1; D is unclear. Material: blood. DNA for the CDR3: TGTGCCAGCAGTTCGCCGGGTGGTAGCTCCTACAATGAGCAGTTCTTC. Translating gives CASSSPGGSSYNEQFF. The full variable domain, its missing parts supplied by reference TRBV7-9 and TRBJ2-1, is DTGVSQNPRHKITKRGQNVTFRCDPISEHNRLYWYRQTLGQGPEFLTYFQNEAQLEKSRLLSDRFSAERPKGSFSTLEIQRTEQGDSAMYLCASSSPGGSSYNEQFFGPGTRLTVL.